The clone carrying this T cell receptor beta chain was recorded many times. Its target is not known. This sample stems from a study of Graves' ophthalmopathy and Graves' hyperthyroidism. Background on the study: Ahead of any treatment, peripheral blood was obtained at the initial diagnosis. Whole-study results and caveats: Most thyroid-expanded clonotypes exceeding 0.001 frequency were also found in blood.

Trimming cost V 0 bases and J 0 bases, with 6 bases left between them. Germline V gene sequence: CDR1 SGHRS, CDR2 YFSETQ. The CDR3 extends over 14 amino acids. Patients newly diagnosed with hyperthyroidism, under 2 months' duration, were aged 18 to 65, the study reports. Patients were left out if they had other autoimmune diseases, uncontrolled infections, pregnancy or lactation. Amplification targeted the TCR beta CDR3 regions, with RNA transcripts as the source material. The first-round RT-PCR employed HTBI primers together with the Qiagen OneStep RT-PCR kit. A multiplex PCR was then performed as the second round. MiXCR was run by TCRdb on the multiplex PCR reads, yielding one entry per CDR3 protein. The sample yields more than 300,000 distinct CDR3 sequences, 15% to 20% seen once.

The sample consisted of peripheral blood. This sequence originates from an adult woman with stable Graves' hyperthyroidism. This chain joins TRBV5-1 and TRBJ1-1; D is ambiguous. The CDR3 bases are TGCGCCAGCAGCTTGGCGCAGTTGAACACTGAAGCTTTCTTT. It codes for CASSLAQLNTEAFF.